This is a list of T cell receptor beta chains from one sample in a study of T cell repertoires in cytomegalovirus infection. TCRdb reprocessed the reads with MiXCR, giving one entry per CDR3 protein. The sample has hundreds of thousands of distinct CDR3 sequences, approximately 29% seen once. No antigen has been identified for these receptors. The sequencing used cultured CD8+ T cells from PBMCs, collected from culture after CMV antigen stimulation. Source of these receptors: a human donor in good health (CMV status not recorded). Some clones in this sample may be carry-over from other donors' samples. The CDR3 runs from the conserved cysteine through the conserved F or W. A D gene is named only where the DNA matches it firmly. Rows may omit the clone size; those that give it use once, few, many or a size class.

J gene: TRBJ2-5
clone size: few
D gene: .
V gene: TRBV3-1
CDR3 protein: CASSRTGTGEETQYF
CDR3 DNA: TGTGCCAGCAGCCGCACAGGGACGGGGGAAGAGACCCAGTACTTC

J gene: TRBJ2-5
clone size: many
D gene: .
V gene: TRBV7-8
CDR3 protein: CASSFRETQYF
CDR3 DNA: TGTGCCAGCAGCTTCAGAGAGACCCAGTACTTC

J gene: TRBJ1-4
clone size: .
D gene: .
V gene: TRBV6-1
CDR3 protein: CASSSSKAATGRAGEKLFF
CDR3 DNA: TGTGCCAGCAGTTCGTCGAAAGCCGCCACAGGGAGGGCAGGAGAAAAACTGTTTTTT

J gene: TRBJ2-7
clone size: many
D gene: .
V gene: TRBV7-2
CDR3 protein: CASSGWSSQGEQYF
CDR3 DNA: TGTGCCAGCAGCGGGTGGTCTAGCCAAGGCGAGCAGTACTTC

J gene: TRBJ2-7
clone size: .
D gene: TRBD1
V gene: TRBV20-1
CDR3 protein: CSADGQGPSYEQYF
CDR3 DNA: TGCAGTGCTGATGGACAGGGGCCCTCCTACGAGCAGTACTTC

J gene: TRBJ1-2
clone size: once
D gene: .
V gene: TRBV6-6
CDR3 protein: CASSYSSGSNYGYTF
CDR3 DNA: TGTGCCAGCAGTTACTCGTCTGGATCTAACTATGGCTACACCTTC

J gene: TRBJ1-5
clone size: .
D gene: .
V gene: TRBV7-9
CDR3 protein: CASSAPGAGPQHF
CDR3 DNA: TGTGCCAGCAGCGCCCCGGGGGCGGGACCCCAGCATTTT

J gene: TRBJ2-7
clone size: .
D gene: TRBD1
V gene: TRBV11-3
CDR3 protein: CASSLGQGNDEQYF
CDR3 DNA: TGTGCCAGCAGCTTGGGACAGGGTAACGACGAGCAGTACTTC

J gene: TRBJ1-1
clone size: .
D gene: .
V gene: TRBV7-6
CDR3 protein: CASSFKLNTEAFF
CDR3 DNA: TGTGCCAGCAGCTTTAAGTTGAACACTGAAGCTTTCTTT

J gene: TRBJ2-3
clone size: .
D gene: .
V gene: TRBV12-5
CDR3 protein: CASGFGRTDTQYF
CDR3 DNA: TGTGCTAGTGGTTTCGGACGCACAGATACGCAGTATTTT

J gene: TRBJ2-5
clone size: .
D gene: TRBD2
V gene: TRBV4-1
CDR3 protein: CASSRVTSGAPGETQYF
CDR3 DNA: TGCGCCAGCAGCCGAGTGACTAGCGGGGCCCCCGGGGAGACCCAGTACTTC

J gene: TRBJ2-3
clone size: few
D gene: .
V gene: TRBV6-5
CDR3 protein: CASSYSLAYTTDTQYF
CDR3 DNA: TGTGCCAGCAGTTATAGTTTGGCCTATACCACAGATACGCAGTATTTT

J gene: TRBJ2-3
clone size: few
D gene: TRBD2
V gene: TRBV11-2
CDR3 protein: CASSQVGRGRTDTQYF
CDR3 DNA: TGTGCCAGCAGCCAAGTCGGGCGGGGGAGGACAGATACGCAGTATTTT

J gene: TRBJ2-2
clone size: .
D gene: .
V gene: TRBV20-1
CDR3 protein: CSAIRDRGNTGELFF
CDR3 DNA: TGCAGTGCTATCCGTGATCGGGGAAACACCGGGGAGCTGTTTTTT

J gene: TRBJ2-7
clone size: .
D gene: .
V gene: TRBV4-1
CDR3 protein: CAGRLGTSGYYEQYF
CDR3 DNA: TGCGCCGGCAGACTAGGCACCTCAGGGTACTACGAGCAGTACTTC

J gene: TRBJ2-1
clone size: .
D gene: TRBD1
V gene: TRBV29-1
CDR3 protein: CSVPDRDSHNEQFF
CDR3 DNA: TGCAGCGTTCCTGACAGGGATTCGCACAATGAGCAGTTCTTC

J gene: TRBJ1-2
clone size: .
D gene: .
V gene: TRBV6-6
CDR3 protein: CASSYLEEGVIGIYYGYTF
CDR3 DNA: TGTGCCAGCAGTTACCTCGAGGAGGGGGTTATTGGGATTTACTATGGCTACACCTTC

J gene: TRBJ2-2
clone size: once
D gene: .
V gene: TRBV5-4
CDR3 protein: CASGFRDEKTGELFF
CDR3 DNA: TGTGCCAGCGGATTCCGGGACGAAAAAACCGGGGAGCTGTTTTTT

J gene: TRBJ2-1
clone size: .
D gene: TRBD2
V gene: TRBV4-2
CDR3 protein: CASSQERLAGYNEQFF
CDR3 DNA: TGTGCCAGCAGCCAAGAGAGGCTAGCGGGCTACAATGAGCAGTTCTTC

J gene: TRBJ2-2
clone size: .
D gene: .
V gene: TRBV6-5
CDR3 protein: CASSDTTGELFF
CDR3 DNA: TGTGCCAGCTCCGACACTACGGGGGAGCTGTTTTTT

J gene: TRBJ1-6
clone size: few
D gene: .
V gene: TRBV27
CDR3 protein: CASTWGGPSYNSPLHF
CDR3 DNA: TGTGCCAGCACCTGGGGGGGGCCCTCCTATAATTCACCCCTCCACTTT

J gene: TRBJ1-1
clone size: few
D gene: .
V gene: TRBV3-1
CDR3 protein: CASSQTGFDTEAFF
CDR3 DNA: TGTGCCAGCAGCCAAACAGGGTTCGACACTGAAGCTTTCTTT

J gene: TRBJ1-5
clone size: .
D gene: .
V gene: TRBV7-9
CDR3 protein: CASSTGPCNQPQHF
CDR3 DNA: TGTGCCAGCAGCACCGGGCCCTGCAATCAGCCCCAGCATTTT

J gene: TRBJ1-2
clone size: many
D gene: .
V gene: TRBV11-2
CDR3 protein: CASSRAGTNYGYTF
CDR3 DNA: TGTGCCAGCAGCAGAGCCGGGACTAACTATGGCTACACCTTC

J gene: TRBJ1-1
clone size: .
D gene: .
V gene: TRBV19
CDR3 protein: CAIVVGTEAFF
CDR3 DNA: TGTGCCATTGTCGTTGGGACTGAAGCTTTCTTT

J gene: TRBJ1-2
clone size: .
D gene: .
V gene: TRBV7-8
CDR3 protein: CASSLAGRGFEMYGYTF
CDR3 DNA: TGTGCCAGCAGCTTAGCGGGACGTGGATTCGAGATGTATGGCTACACCTTC

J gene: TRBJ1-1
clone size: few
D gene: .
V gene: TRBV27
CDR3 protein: CASSSGVGYTEAFF
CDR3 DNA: TGTGCCAGCAGTTCGGGGGTGGGGTACACTGAAGCTTTCTTT

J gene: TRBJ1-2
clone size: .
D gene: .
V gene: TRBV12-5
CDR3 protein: CASGSGGRPTF
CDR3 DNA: TGTGCTAGTGGTTCCGGAGGCAGACCCACCTTC

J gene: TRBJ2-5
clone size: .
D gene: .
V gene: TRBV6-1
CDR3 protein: CASSEGENSGETQYF
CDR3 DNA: TGTGCCAGCAGTGAAGGGGAAAACAGCGGGGAGACCCAGTACTTC

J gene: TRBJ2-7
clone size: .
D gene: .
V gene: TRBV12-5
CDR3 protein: CASGLTSYHEQYF
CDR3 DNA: TGTGCTAGTGGTTTGACTAGCTACCACGAGCAGTACTTC

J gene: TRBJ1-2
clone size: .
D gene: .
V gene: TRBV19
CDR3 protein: CASSIDRSGFYGYTF
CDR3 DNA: TGTGCCAGTAGTATAGATAGGTCAGGGTTCTATGGCTACACCTTC

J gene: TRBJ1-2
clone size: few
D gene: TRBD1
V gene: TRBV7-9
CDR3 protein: CASSLKGQGDDPWGYTF
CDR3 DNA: TGTGCCAGCAGCTTAAAAGGACAGGGAGACGACCCCTGGGGCTACACCTTC

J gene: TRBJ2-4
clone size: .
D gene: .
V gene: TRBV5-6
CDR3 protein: CASSEKHYNIQYF
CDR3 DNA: TGTGCCAGCAGCGAGAAACACTATAACATTCAGTACTTC

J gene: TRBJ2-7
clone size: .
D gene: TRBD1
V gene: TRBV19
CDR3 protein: CASSPSGTGGYEQYF
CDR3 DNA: TGTGCCAGTAGTCCCTCCGGGACAGGGGGCTACGAGCAGTACTTC

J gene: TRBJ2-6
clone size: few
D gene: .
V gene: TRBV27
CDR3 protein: CASSFGTLGANVLTF
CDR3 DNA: TGTGCCAGCAGTTTCGGGACATTAGGGGCCAACGTCCTGACTTTC

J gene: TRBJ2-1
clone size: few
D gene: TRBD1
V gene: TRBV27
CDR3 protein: CASSPGTGPNNEQFF
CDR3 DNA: TGTGCCAGCAGCCCCGGGACAGGGCCCAACAATGAGCAGTTCTTC

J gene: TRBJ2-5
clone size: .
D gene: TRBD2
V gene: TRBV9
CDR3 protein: CASAGGAGEETQYF
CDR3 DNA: TGTGCCAGCGCGGGGGGGGCAGGCGAAGAGACCCAGTACTTC

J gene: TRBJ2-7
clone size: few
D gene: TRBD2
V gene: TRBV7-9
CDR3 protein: CASSWTDGGRGEQYF
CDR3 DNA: TGTGCCAGCAGCTGGACTGACGGGGGGAGAGGAGAGCAGTACTTC

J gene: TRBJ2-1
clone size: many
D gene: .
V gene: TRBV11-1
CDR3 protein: CASSLSLPLTDPDYNEQFF
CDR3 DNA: TGTGCCAGCAGCTTAAGTCTCCCCTTGACAGATCCAGACTACAATGAGCAGTTCTTC

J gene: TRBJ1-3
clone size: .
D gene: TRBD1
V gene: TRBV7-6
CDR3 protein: CASSSRRQGKGFGNTIYF
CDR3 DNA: TGTGCCAGCAGCTCCCGGCGACAGGGGAAAGGATTTGGAAACACCATATATTTT

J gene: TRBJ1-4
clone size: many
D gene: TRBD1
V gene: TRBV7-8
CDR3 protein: CASSFAPGQGNEKLFF
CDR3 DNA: TGTGCCAGCAGCTTCGCCCCGGGACAGGGTAATGAAAAACTGTTTTTT

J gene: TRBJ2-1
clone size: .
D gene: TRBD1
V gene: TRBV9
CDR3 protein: CASSEGQGKGQEQFF
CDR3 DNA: TGTGCCAGCAGCGAGGGACAGGGTAAGGGCCAAGAGCAGTTCTTC

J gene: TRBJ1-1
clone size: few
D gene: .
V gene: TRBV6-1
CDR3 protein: CASSEYGNTEAFF
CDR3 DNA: TGTGCCAGCAGTGAATATGGGAACACTGAAGCTTTCTTT

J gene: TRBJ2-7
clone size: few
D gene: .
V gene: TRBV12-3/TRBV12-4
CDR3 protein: CASNIAGHPYEQYF
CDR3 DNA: TGTGCCAGCAACATTGCGGGCCACCCATACGAGCAGTACTTC

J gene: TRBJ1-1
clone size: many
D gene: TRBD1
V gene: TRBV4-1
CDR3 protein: CASSQDPRRTGGAFF
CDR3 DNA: TGCGCCAGCAGCCAAGACCCTCGGAGAACAGGGGGGGCTTTCTTT

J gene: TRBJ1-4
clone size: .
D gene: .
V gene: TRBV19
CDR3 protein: CASSMWTFNEKLFF
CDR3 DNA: TGTGCCAGTAGTATGTGGACGTTTAATGAAAAACTGTTTTTT

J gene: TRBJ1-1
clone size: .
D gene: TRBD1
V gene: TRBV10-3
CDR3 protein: CAISEPGTDTEAFF
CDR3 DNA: TGTGCCATCAGTGAGCCAGGGACAGACACTGAAGCTTTCTTT

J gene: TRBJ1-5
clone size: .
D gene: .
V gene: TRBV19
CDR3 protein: CASSNWGVGQPQHF
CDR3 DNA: TGTGCCAGTAGTAATTGGGGAGTCGGGCAGCCCCAGCATTTT

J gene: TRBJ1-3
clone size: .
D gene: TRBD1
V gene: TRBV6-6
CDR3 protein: CASSSGGANGNTIYF
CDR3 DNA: TGTGCCAGCAGTTCAGGGGGCGCAAATGGAAACACCATATATTTT

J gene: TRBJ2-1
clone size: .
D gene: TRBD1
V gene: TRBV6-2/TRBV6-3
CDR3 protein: CASRRRTGWTYNEQFF
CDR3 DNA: TGTGCCAGCAGGCGCCGGACAGGGTGGACCTACAATGAGCAGTTCTTC

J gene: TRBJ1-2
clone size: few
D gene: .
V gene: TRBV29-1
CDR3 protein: CSVFTRGGYYGYTF
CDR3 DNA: TGCAGCGTTTTCACGAGGGGCGGGTACTATGGCTACACCTTC

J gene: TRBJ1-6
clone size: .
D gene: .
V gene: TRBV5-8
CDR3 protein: CASSLKGKVAHRYSPLHF
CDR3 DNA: TGTGCCAGCAGCTTGAAGGGCAAAGTGGCGCACCGCTATTCACCCCTCCACTTT

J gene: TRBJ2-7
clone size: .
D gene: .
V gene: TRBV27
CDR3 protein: CASRGQGSSYEQYF
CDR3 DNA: TGTGCCAGCAGGGGACAAGGGAGTTCCTACGAGCAGTACTTC

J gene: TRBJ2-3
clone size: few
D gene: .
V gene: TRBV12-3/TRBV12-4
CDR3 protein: CASSWTATDTQYF
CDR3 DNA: TGTGCCAGCAGCTGGACAGCCACAGATACGCAGTATTTT

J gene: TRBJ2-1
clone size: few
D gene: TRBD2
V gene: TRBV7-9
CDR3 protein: CASSGLAGGNYNEQFF
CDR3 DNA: TGTGCCAGCAGCGGACTAGCGGGGGGTAACTACAATGAGCAGTTCTTC